This TCR beta chain emerged from a study of patients and donors after allogeneic stem cell transplantation. Via MiXCR, TCRdb re-called the RT-PCR reads, giving one row per CDR3 protein. The sample carries about a million distinct CDR3 sequences, roughly 18% recorded once. Sequences were obtained from blood, either unsorted or a sorted T cell fraction (not recorded which). The clonotype originates from a human donor who was either an allogeneic HSCT recipient or a stem cell or donor lymphocyte infusion donor (not recorded which). It is not recorded whose cells these are; they may come from a transplant donor.

The CDR3: CSAKPWTGLGSYEQYF. The CDR3 region has the DNA TGCAGTGCCAAACCTTGGACAGGGCTCGGCTCCTACGAGCAGTACTTC. J is TRBJ2-7 and V is TRBV20-1; 8 nucleotides agree with TRBD1. Germline assignment: CDR1 DFQATT and CDR2 SNEGSKA (reference sequence). This CDR3 comprises 16 residues. V was clipped by 6 bases and J by 0 bases; unmatched bases: 13.